Shown below are 17 T cell receptor beta chains from a single sample sequenced in a study of Graves' ophthalmopathy and Graves' hyperthyroidism. RNA served as the template for amplifying TCR beta CDR3 regions. First-round RT-PCR relied on HTBI primers, and a second-round multiplex PCR came next. From the multiplex PCR reads, TCRdb called clonotypes with MiXCR, one entry per CDR3 protein. Here the sample spans 680,000 or so distinct CDR3 sequences, over 20% being singletons. The sample comprised peripheral blood. The receptor source for this set is a woman aged 18-35 years with stable Graves' hyperthyroidism. Some clones in this sample may be carry-over from other donors' samples.

The chain combines TRBV12-3 or TRBV12-4 with TRBJ1-5; D might be TRBD1 (6 bases). There are 16 residues in the CDR3. The V end was cut by 3 bases, the J end by 1 base, with 13 bases between. The CDR3 loop reads CASSFGGPGSNQPQHF. The CDR3 nucleotides are TGTGCCAGCAGTTTTGGGGGGCCAGGGAGCAATCAGCCCCAGCATTTT.

The chain employs TRBV30 and TRBJ1-1; 9 bases are a match to TRBD1. Germline lookup yields CDR1 GTSNPN and CDR2 SVGIG (reference sequence). With V trimmed by 5 bases and J by 7 bases, 11 bases remained unmatched. The CDR3 covers 14 residues. The CDR3 DNA is TGTGCCTGGTGTGACAGGGGGGGGACGTATGAAGCTTTCTTT. Translating it yields CAWCDRGGTYEAFF.

V usage is TRBV5-1 and J usage is TRBJ2-4, with D uncertain. The CDR3 is 16 amino acids. V was shortened by 4 bases and J by 0 bases, with 14 bases between the two germline ends. CDR1 and CDR2 from the germline V gene are SGHRS and YFSETQ. CDR3 coding DNA: TGCGCCAGCAGCCCCAGAGCCGAGACAGCCAAAAACATTCAGTACTTC. Its translation: CASSPRAETAKNIQYF.

Comments on this clonotype: This could be a read error, since a much larger clone is one nucleotide away. The chain recombines TRBV7-2 with TRBJ2-5, with D unclear. Germline CDR1 reads SGHTA; CDR2 reads FQGNSA. CDR3 size: 14 residues. The CDR3 region is CASSVLMYQETQDF. For the CDR3, the DNA is TGTGCCAGCAGCGTCCTTATGTACCAAGAGACCCAGGACTTC.

This clonotype was seen at least ten times. The chain is built from TRBV11-2 and TRBJ1-6; a possible D gene is TRBD1 (5 bases). V lost 0 bases and J lost 6, with 9 bases in between. This CDR3 contains 15 residues. Germline CDR1 SGHAT, CDR2 FQNNGV. The CDR3 reads CASSLDRAINSPLHF. CDR3 bases: TGTGCCAGCAGCTTAGACAGGGCTATTAATTCACCCCTCCACTTT.

This clonotype was observed a handful of times. This chain links TRBV4-2 with TRBJ2-7; TRBD1 might be the D (6 bases). The length of the CDR3 is 15 residues. Germline CDR1 is LGHNA and CDR2 is YNFKEQ. Trimming took 1 base from V and 7 from J, leaving 17 bases between them. The CDR3, as DNA: TGTGCCAGCAGCCAAGTAATCAGGGGAGAGGGGGAGCAGTACTTC. It specifies CASSQVIRGEGEQYF.

This clonotype appeared many times. This chain uses TRBV6-2 or TRBV6-3 with TRBJ2-7; D unresolved. The CDR3 is 17 residues long. V dropped 4 bases and J dropped 2 bases, with 21 bases sitting between them. CDR1 is MNHEY, CDR2 SVGEGT, per germline. CDR3 DNA: TGTGCCAGCAGTTCCGTGCTAAACTGGCTTTTAACCTACGAGCAGTACTTC. Amino acids: CASSSVLNWLLTYEQYF.

The gene calls are TRBV30 and TRBJ2-5; tentative D call: TRBD1 (5 bases). The germline V gene encodes CDR1 GTSNPN and CDR2 SVGIG (reference sequence). This CDR3 has 16 residues. V lost 0 bases and J 4 bases, leaving 18 bases between the germline ends. This CDR3 reads CAWSVGVQVRRETQYF. In DNA form, the CDR3 reads TGTGCCTGGAGTGTAGGGGTGCAGGTTCGGAGAGAGACCCAGTACTTC.

This clonotype showed up many times. The rearrangement uses TRBV4-1 and TRBJ2-5; 7 positions match TRBD1. Per germline, CDR1 MGHRA and CDR2 YSYEKL. CDR3 length: 15 amino acids. The V segment lost 4 bases and the J segment 1 base; nucleotides outside the gene matches: 6. The CDR3 protein is CASSLQGYFQETQYF. The CDR3 DNA sequence: TGCGCCAGCAGCCTACAGGGGTATTTCCAAGAGACCCAGTACTTC.

This clonotype was recorded many times. The chain has TRBV6-2 or TRBV6-3 and TRBJ2-2; tentative D call: TRBD1 (6 bases). The CDR3 runs 13 residues. The ends were cut back, 8 bases at V and 3 bases at J, with 10 bases in the middle. Germline CDR1 is MNHEY and CDR2 is SVGEGT. CDR3 nucleotide sequence: TGTGCCAGCTCGAAGGGGGACACCGGGGAGCTGTTTTTT. This gives the protein CASSKGDTGELFF.

At least ten counts were recorded for this clonotype. The chain links TRBV29-1 to TRBJ1-1; 8 bases fit TRBD1. The CDR3 length is 13 residues. J was trimmed by 5 bases and V by 3 bases; bases with no gene match: 5. CDR1 and CDR2 from the germline V gene are SQVTM and ANQGSEA. In DNA, the CDR3 is TGCAGCGTTGAGCAGGGGGCTGGGACTGAAGCTTTCTTT. It codes for CSVEQGAGTEAFF.

This clonotype was recorded only once. This chain joins TRBV29-1 and TRBJ2-7, with D uncertain. Trimming took 0 bases from V and 4 from J, leaving 7 bases between them. Germline CDR1 is SQVTM and CDR2 is ANQGSEA. The CDR3 extends over 12 amino acids. CDR3: CSVEDSGYEQYF. As DNA, the CDR3 is TGCAGCGTTGAAGATTCCGGTTACGAGCAGTACTTC.

This clonotype was picked up many times. CDR3 sequence reads: CATLTGNEQYF. In nucleotides, the CDR3 is TGTGCCACGCTGACAGGGAACGAGCAGTACTTC. The chain employs TRBV7-2 and TRBJ2-7, with 7 bases aligning to TRBD1. Germline CDR1 SGHTA, CDR2 FQGNSA. Germline trimming cut 10 bases from V and 5 bases from J; bases unmatched to any gene: 5. The CDR3 has 11 residues.

V gene TRBV20-1 combines with J gene TRBJ1-5; perhaps TRBD1 as D (6 bases). The CDR3 length is 14 residues. Deletions cut 6 bases from V and 1 base from J, with 13 bases between. Germline CDR1 and CDR2: DFQATT and SNEGSKA (reference sequence). For the CDR3, the DNA is TGCAGTGCAACCGGGACAACGAGCAATCAGCCCCAGCATTTT. It encodes CSATGTTSNQPQHF.

As concerns this clonotype: This may stem from a read error, because a much larger clone lies one nucleotide away. The chain recombines TRBV5-1 with TRBJ1-2, with D perhaps matching TRBD1 (5 bases). Trimming cost V 2 bases and J 5 bases, with 13 bases left between them. Germline V gene sequence: CDR1 SGHRS, CDR2 YFSETQ. The CDR3 contains 14 residues. CDR3 nucleotides: TGCGCCAGCAGCTTAGGGACGGCGGTATATGGCTACACCTTC. As protein: CASSLGTAVYGYTF.

This clonotype was seen repeatedly, ten times or more. The chain joins TRBV28 to TRBJ2-7; D ambiguous. Between the trimmed V and J ends, which lost 7 bases and 0 bases, there was a span of 10 bases. CDR3 size: 13 residues. Germline loops: CDR1 MDHEN, CDR2 SYDVKM. The DNA for the CDR3 is TGTGCCAGCATCCGCGGTAGCTCCTACGAGCAGTACTTC. It is translated as CASIRGSSYEQYF.

This clonotype appeared many times. The chain joins TRBV7-9 to TRBJ1-2, with D unresolved. V was cut by 0 bases and J by 2 bases, with 10 bases left in between. The CDR3 runs to 15 residues. The V gene's germline CDR1 is SEHNR and CDR2 FQNEAQ (reference sequence). This CDR3 is CASSLALGGNYGYTF. The CDR3 bases are TGTGCCAGCAGCTTAGCGCTGGGAGGAAACTATGGCTACACCTTC.